This T cell receptor beta chain emerged from a study of blood T cell repertoires in COVID-19. The age range of participants was about 18 to 100 years, with residence in under 30 US areas. Two negative PCRs, clearance, or symptom resolution had been documented for recovered Cohort 3 donors. Sequenced by immunoSEQ multiplex PCR; TCRdb stores in-frame clones only, minus some. The profile covers hundreds of thousands of clones, with 65% to 85% appearing a single time and more than 3% taken by the ten largest. CDR1 is SGHRS and CDR2 is YFSETQ in the germline V gene. The CDR3 is 15 amino acids. V lost 4 bases and J 0 bases, leaving 11 bases between the germline ends.

This chain uses TRBV5-1 with TRBJ1-3; D may be TRBD1 (6 bases). The sample consisted of PBMCs or T cells enriched from blood (not recorded which). The TCR was taken from a woman aged 55-75 years who had recovered from COVID-19. The DNA of the CDR3 is TGCGCCAGCAGCCCCCAGGACAGCTCTGGAAACACCATATATTTT. Amino acid sequence: CASSPQDSSGNTIYF.